This TCR beta chain was observed in a study of blood T cell repertoires in COVID-19. About the study: Both acute and convalescent COVID-19 samples were obtained from the United States, Italy and Spain. Sources were T cells, B-cell-depleted T cells, or PBMCs; the material itself was cDNA or gDNA.

Per the original data handling: Estimation of nucleated cell counts relied on the amplification of reference gene primers. Some clones are missing from TCRdb's copy, which holds only in-frame ones; the method was immunoSEQ multiplex PCR. The V and J calls and clone size were taken over from that table, and D and trimming were inferred from the DNA. Altogether hundreds of thousands of clones are present, approximately 83% being singletons, with the ten largest covering approximately 2%. The CDR3 runs to 15 residues. CDR1 and CDR2 (germline): MDHEN, SYDVKM. V lost 6 bases to trimming and J lost 9 bases; unmatched junction nucleotides: 11.

Sequenced sample: peripheral blood. The genes are TRBV28 and TRBJ1-5, with TRBD1 matching over 10 bases. The sequence was obtained from a woman between 25 and 40 years old who had recovered from COVID-19. CDR3 loop: CASRPRDRGRGPQHF. CDR3 nucleotide sequence: TGTGCCAGCAGACCCCGGGACAGGGGAAGGGGGCCCCAGCATTTT.